This TCR beta chain was sequenced for a study of CD8 T cells in Susac syndrome. Overall study findings and caveats: Regarding the TCR sequencing and HLA analysis, the study admitted that a relatively small number of individuals were involved.

About 0.45 to 1 ug RNA was reverse transcribed with random hexamers. TCRdb re-analysed the immunoSEQ multiplex PCR reads in MiXCR, keeping a single row per CDR3 protein. The sample has roughly 130,000 distinct CDR3 sequences, 90% to 95% seen once; the top ten hold more than 0.095%. It was negative isolation that provided the CD8+ and CD4+ T cells, whereas TEMRA cells were enriched by FACS. This clonotype came up once. Its antigen remains unknown. From germline, CDR1 is LNHDA and CDR2 SQIVND (reference sequence). V lost 4 bases, J lost 7 bases, and 23 bases lay in between. This CDR3 comprises 17 residues.

The J gene is TRBJ2-1, the V gene TRBV19; a possible D gene is TRBD1 (6 bases). The sequence was collected from a human donor in good health. The sequenced material came from CD4+ T cells from PBMCs. CDR3 amino acids: CASSTTGHRGKGNEQFF. CDR3 sequence (DNA): TGTGCCAGTAGTACAACGGGACACCGAGGAAAGGGGAATGAGCAGTTCTTC. Variable domain in full (rest from reference TRBV19 and TRBJ2-1): DGGITQSPKYLFRKEGQNVTLSCEQNLNHDAMYWYRQDPGQGLRLIYYSQIVNDFQKGDIAEGYSVSREKKESFPLTVTSAQKNPTAFYLCASSTTGHRGKGNEQFFGPGTRLTVL.